What follows describes a single TCR beta chain. Generated by immunoSEQ multiplex PCR, the TCRdb table keeps only in-frame clones and is missing some. The sample carries around 53,000 clones, approximately 87% recorded once. The CDR3 runs to 15 residues. Germline-derived CDR1 and CDR2 are LNHNV and YYDKDF (reference sequence). Trimming took 0 bases from V and 5 from J; bases not matched to a gene: 4. This sample is part of a study of blood T cell repertoires in COVID-19. The source material was peripheral blood. The receptor comes from a man between 50 and 59 years old with acute or convalescent COVID-19. V gene TRBV15 combines with J gene TRBJ1-2; 9 nucleotides align to TRBD1. The CDR3 region has the DNA TGTGCCACCAGCAGAGATCGACAGGGGGAGTATGGCTACACCTTC. This gives the protein CATSRDRQGEYGYTF.